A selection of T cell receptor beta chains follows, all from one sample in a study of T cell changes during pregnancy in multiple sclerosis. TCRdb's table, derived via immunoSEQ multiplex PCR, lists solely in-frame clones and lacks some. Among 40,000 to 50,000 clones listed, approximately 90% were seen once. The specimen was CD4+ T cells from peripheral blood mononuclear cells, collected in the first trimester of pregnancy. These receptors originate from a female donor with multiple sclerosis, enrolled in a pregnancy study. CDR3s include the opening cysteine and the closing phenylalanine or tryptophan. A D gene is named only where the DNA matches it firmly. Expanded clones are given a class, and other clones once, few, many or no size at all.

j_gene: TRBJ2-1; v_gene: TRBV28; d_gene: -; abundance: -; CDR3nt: TGTGCCAGCGGACCCCCCGGGGGCTCCTACAATGAGCAGTTCTTC; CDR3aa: CASGPPGGSYNEQFF
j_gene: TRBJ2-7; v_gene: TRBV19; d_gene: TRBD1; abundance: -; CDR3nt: TGTGCCAGTAGTGGACAGGGCCGCTCCTACGAGCAGTACTTC; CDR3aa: CASSGQGRSYEQYF
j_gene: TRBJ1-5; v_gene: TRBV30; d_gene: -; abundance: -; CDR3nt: TGTGCCTGGAGTGCTGCCCAGGGCAGTCAGCCCCAGCATTTT; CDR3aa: CAWSAAQGSQPQHF
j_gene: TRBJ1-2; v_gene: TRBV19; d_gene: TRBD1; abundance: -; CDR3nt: TGTGCCAGTTACCGGGACAGGGGCGCCCCCAGCTATGGCTACACCTTC; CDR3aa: CASYRDRGAPSYGYTF
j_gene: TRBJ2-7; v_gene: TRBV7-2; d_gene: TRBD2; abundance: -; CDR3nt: TGTGCCAGCAGCAAGACCGGGACTAGCGGTACCTACGAGCAGTACTTC; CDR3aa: CASSKTGTSGTYEQYF
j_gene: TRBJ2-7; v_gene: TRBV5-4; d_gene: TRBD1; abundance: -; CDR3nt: TGTGCCAGCAGCTCGACCGGGACAGCCAACGAGCAGTACTTC; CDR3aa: CASSSTGTANEQYF
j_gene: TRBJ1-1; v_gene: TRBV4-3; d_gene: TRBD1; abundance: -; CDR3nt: TGCGCCAGCAGCCAGTCTCAGGGGGCTAAGTCTGAAGCTTTCTTT; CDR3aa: CASSQSQGAKSEAFF
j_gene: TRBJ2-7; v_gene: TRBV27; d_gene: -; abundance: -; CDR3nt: TGTGCCAGCAGTTTAATAGGAAGGGGGAACGAGCAGTACTTC; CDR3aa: CASSLIGRGNEQYF
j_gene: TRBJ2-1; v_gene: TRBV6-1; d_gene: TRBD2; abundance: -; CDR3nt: TGTGCCAGCAGGGGGACTAGCGGGAGTTCCTATGAGCAGTTCTTC; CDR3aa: CASRGTSGSSYEQFF
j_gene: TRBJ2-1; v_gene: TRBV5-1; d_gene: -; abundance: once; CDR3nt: TGCGCCAGCAGCTTGGCGGCAGCGAACAATGAGCAGTTCTTC; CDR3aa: CASSLAAANNEQFF
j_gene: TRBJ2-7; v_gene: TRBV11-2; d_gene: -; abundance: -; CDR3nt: TGTGCCAGCAGCTCAGCTAGCGTCGCCTACGAGCAGTACTTC; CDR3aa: CASSSASVAYEQYF
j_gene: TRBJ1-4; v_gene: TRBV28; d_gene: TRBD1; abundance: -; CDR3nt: TGTGCCAGCAGTCACCGACAGGGTAATAATGAAAAACTGTTTTTT; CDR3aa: CASSHRQGNNEKLFF
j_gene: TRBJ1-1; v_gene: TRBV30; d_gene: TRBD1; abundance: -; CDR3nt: TGTGCCTGGGCAAACAGGGGGAACACTGAAGCTTTCTTT; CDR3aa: CAWANRGNTEAFF
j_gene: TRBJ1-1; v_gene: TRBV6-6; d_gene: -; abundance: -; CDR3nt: TGTGCCAGCAGTTTCTCTACAGGGGAAGCTTTCTTT; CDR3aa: CASSFSTGEAFF
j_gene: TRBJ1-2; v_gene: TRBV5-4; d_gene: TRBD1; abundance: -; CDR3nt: TGTGCCAGCAGCTTCGGACAGGGAAACTATGGCTACACCTTC; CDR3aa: CASSFGQGNYGYTF
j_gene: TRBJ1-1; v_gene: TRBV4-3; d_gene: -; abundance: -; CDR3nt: TGCGCCAGCAGCCAAGATCGGGGGTTGGTCGTCTCTGAAGCTTTCTTT; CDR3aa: CASSQDRGLVVSEAFF
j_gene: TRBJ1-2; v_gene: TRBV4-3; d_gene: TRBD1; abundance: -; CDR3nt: TGCGCCAGCAGCCCCGAAGCGGCAGGGGGGACGGGCTACACCTTC; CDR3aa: CASSPEAAGGTGYTF
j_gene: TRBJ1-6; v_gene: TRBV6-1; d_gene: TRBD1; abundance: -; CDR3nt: TGTGCCAGCAGTGAGAGACAGGGGAGTATGGGTAGTTCACCCCTCCACTTT; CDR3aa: CASSERQGSMGSSPLHF
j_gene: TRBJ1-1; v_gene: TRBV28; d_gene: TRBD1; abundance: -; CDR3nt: TGTGCCAGCAGTTTAGAGGGACGGGGGACAGGGAACACTGAAGCTTTCTTT; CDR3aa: CASSLEGRGTGNTEAFF
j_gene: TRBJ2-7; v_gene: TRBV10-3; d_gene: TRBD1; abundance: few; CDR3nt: TGTGCCATCAGCCCGGGACAGTTGTACGAGCAGTACTTC; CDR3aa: CAISPGQLYEQYF
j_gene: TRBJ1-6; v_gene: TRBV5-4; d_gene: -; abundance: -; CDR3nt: TGTGCCAGCAGCTACGGGACTGCGTATAATTCACCCCTCCACTTT; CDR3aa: CASSYGTAYNSPLHF
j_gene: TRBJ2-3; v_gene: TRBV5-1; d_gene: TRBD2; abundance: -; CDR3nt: TGCGCCAGCAGCTGGACTAGCGGGGCAACCACGACAGATACGCAGTATTTT; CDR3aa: CASSWTSGATTTDTQYF
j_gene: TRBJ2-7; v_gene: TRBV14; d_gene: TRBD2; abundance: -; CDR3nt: TGTGCCAGCAGCCTGACTAGCGGGAGGGGTTACGAGCAGTACTTC; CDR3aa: CASSLTSGRGYEQYF
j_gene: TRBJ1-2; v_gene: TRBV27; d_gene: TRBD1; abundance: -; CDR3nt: TGTGCCAGCAGTTTGGAGGGGGCGCCCGGGCCTGGCTACACCTTC; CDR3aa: CASSLEGAPGPGYTF
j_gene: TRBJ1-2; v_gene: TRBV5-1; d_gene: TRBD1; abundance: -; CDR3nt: TGCGCCAGCAGCTCCCGGGACAGGGTGTCGAAAGAGGACTATTACCCCCCTGGCTACACCTTC; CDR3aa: CASSSRDRVSKEDYYPPGYTF
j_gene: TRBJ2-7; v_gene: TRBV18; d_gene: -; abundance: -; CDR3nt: TGTGCCAGCTCACCTTCTAAGATCTCCTACGAGCAGTACTTC; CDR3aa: CASSPSKISYEQYF
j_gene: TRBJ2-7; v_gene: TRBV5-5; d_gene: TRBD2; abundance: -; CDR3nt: TGTGCCAGCAGCTCCTCGGGGAGGGCCTACGAGCAGTACTTC; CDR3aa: CASSSSGRAYEQYF
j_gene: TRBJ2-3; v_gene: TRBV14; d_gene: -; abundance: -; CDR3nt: TGTGCCAGCAGCCAAGTAGACAGGAATACAGATACGCAGTATTTT; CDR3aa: CASSQVDRNTDTQYF
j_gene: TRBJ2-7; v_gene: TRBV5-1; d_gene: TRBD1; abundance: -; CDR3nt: TGCGCCAGCAGCTCAACAGGGGTTTTCGGGTACGAGCAGTACTTC; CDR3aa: CASSSTGVFGYEQYF
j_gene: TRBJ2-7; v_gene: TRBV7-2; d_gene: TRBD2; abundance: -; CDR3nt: TGTGCCAGCAGCTTAGCGCTTAGGGCTAGCGGGAGGGCCTCCTACGAGCAGTACTTC; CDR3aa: CASSLALRASGRASYEQYF
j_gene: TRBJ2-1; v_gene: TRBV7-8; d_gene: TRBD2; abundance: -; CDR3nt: TGTGCCAGCTTAGCGGGAGGGCCTGGTGAGCAGTTCTTC; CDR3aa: CASLAGGPGEQFF
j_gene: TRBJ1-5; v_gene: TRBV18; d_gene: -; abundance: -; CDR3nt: TGTGCCAGCTCACCAGGGGGGGGGCTTGTTCAGCCCCAGCATTTT; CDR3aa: CASSPGGGLVQPQHF
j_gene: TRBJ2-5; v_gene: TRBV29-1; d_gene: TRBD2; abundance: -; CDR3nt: TGCAGCGTTGCCTCGCGCCTAGCGGTCCAAGAGACCCAGTACTTC; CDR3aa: CSVASRLAVQETQYF
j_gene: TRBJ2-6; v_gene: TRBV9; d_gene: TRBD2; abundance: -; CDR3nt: TGTGCCAGCAGCCAGGGAATAGCGGGATTCTCTGGGGCCAACGTCCTGACTTTC; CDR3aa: CASSQGIAGFSGANVLTF
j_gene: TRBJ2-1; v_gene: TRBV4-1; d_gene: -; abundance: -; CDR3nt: TGCGCCAGCAGCCAAGAGGGTAGAGGGATCGGAGTGTGGGGTGAGCAGTTCTTC; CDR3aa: CASSQEGRGIGVWGEQFF
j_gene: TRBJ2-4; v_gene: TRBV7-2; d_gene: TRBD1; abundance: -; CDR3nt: TGTGCCAGCAGTGGGGACAGGGGTGCCAAAAACATTCAGTACTTC; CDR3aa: CASSGDRGAKNIQYF
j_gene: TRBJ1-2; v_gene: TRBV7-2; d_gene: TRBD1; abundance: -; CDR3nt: TGTGCCAGCACCTGGGACAGGGGAGCTAACTATGGCTACACCTTC; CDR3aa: CASTWDRGANYGYTF
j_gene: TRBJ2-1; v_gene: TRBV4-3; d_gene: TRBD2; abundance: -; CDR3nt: TGCGCCAGCAGCCAAGGGGCTAGCGGGATGGGGGAGCAGTTCTTC; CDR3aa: CASSQGASGMGEQFF
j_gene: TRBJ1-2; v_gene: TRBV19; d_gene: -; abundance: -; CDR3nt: TGTGCCAGTAGTATAGGTTGGGGGCAGAACCCACAATATAACTATGGCTACACCTTC; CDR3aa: CASSIGWGQNPQYNYGYTF
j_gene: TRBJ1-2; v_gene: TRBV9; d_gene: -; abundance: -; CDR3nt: TGTGCCAGCAGCGTAGGAACGGGAAACTATGGCTACACCTTC; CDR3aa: CASSVGTGNYGYTF
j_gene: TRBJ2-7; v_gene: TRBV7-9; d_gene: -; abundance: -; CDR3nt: TGTGCCAGCAGCTTAGCGGAGGGGACAGCTACCTACGAGCAGTACTTC; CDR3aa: CASSLAEGTATYEQYF
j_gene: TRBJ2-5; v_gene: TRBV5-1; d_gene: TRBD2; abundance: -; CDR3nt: TGCGCCAGCAGCTTTAGCGGGAGGTCCTACTTC; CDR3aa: CASSFSGRSYF
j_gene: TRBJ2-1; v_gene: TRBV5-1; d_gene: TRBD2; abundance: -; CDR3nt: TGCGCCAGCAGCTTAGGACTAGCGGGGGCCTTCAATGAGCAGTTCTTC; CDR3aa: CASSLGLAGAFNEQFF